The 29 T cell receptor beta chains presented below share a single source sample, sequenced in a study of radiotherapy plus CTLA-4 blockade in lung cancer (dated 2018 in TCRdb). The library relied on the immunoSEQ multiplex PCR assay. Entries here come from immuneACCESS through TCRdb and include only in-frame sequences with V and J called. Some clones fail to appear in such tables; in the studies checked, an unresolved V gene covers under half of the shortfall, and the cause of the remainder is unknown. The sample table holds roughly 32,000 clones, of which roughly 71% were seen once. Under 4.5% of the sample is held by the ten biggest clonotypes. The sequencing used peripheral blood, collected from a patient treated with radiotherapy plus ipilimumab. The receptors were gathered from a human donor with non-small cell lung cancer who had stable disease on radiotherapy plus ipilimumab.

The chain is built from TRBV6-5 and TRBJ2-1; TRBD2 matches at 8 bases. CDR1 and CDR2 from the germline V gene are MNHEY and SVGAGI. Trimming took 4 bases from V and 2 from J; bases not matched to a gene: 1. The CDR3 consists of 14 residues. The CDR3 spells CASSFSGAYNEQFF. The DNA of the CDR3 is TGTGCCAGCAGTTTTAGCGGGGCCTACAATGAGCAGTTCTTC.

Turning to this clone: A junction end diverges from the germline sequence, so it may reflect a read error. Different DNA sequences within this sample yield the same CDR3. The gene calls are TRBV10-3 and TRBJ1-5, with TRBD1 matching over 9 bases. Per germline, CDR1 ENHRY and CDR2 SYGVKD. CDR3 length: 15 residues. CDR3 sequence reads: CAISALQGAVQPQHF. The CDR3 DNA reads as TGTGCCATCAGTGCGCTACAGGGGGCAGTTCAGCCCCAACATTTT.

The chain links TRBV13 to TRBJ2-7; TRBD2 aligns across 12 bases. The germline CDR1 and CDR2 sequences are PRHDT and FYEKMQ (reference sequence). The CDR3 spans 24 residues. V shed 5 bases and J 5 bases; nucleotides not matched to a gene: 34. The CDR3 loop is CASSRTTWGLAGEGEGRLTHEQYF. DNA of the CDR3: TGTGCCAGCAGCCGGACGACGTGGGGACTAGCGGGCGAAGGGGAAGGCCGCCTTACTCACGAGCAGTACTTC.

The chain has TRBV19 and TRBJ2-2, with 8 bases that match TRBD1. The length of the CDR3 is 16 residues. Unmatched junction bases numbered 12, after V lost 5 bases and J lost 7 bases. Germline V gives CDR1 LNHDA, CDR2 SQIVND (reference sequence). The CDR3 bases are TGTGCCAGTAGTTTCTCAAAACGGACAGGGATCGGGGAGCTGTTTTTT. Encoded protein: CASSFSKRTGIGELFF.

This rearrangement joins TRBV7-2 to TRBJ1-2, with a possible D match to TRBD1 (6 bases). Germline assignment: CDR1 SGHTA and CDR2 FQGNSA. The V and J ends lost 3 bases and 0 bases respectively, with 17 bases between them. The CDR3 has 17 amino acids. The DNA for the CDR3 is TGTGCCAGCAGCTTTTCAATTTACAGGGACCCTAACTATGGCTACACCTTC. Its translation: CASSFSIYRDPNYGYTF.

This clone has just a few counts. The chain combines TRBV16 with TRBJ2-2; D not certain. CDR1 is KGHSY, CDR2 FQNENV, per germline. This CDR3 is 13 amino acids long. With 2 bases removed from V and 3 bases from J, the gap between germline ends came to 4 bases. This chain's CDR3 is CASSQEYTGELFF. In nucleotides, the CDR3 is TGTGCCAGCAGCCAAGAGTACACCGGGGAGCTGTTTTTT.

The chain has TRBV5-5 and TRBJ1-5; perhaps TRBD1 as D (6 bases). With 0 bases removed from V and 11 bases from J, the gap between germline ends came to 18 bases. The CDR3 runs to 15 residues. Looked up from germline, CDR1 is SGHKS and CDR2 is YYEKEE (reference sequence). The CDR3 spells CASSLARQDVSAQHF. CDR3 in DNA: TGTGCCAGCAGCTTGGCCCGACAGGATGTTTCGGCCCAGCATTTT.

V gene TRBV7-3 combines with J gene TRBJ2-1; 8 bases line up with TRBD1. Germline values: CDR1 SGHTA, CDR2 FQGTGA. The V segment lost 5 bases and the J segment 1 base; nucleotides outside the gene matches: 10. The CDR3 runs 17 residues. CDR3 region: CASSHQGATASYNEQFF. The CDR3 DNA reads as TGTGCCAGCAGCCACCAGGGGGCTACCGCTTCCTACAATGAGCAGTTCTTC.

V usage is TRBV5-8 and J usage is TRBJ2-2; D is unclear. The CDR3 runs to 11 residues. Germline V gene data show CDR1 as SGHTS and CDR2 as YDEGEE. With 6 bases removed from V and 7 bases from J, the gap between germline ends came to 7 bases. The DNA for the CDR3 is TGTGCCAGCACCGCCGTCGGGGAGCTGTTTTTT. Its protein is CASTAVGELFF. Combining the CDR3 with reference TRBV5-8 and TRBJ2-2 gives the whole variable domain EAGVTQSPTHLIKTRGQQATLRCSPISGHTSVYWYQQALGLGLQFLLWYDEGEERNRGNFPPRFSGRQFPNYSSELNVNALELEDSALYLCASTAVGELFFGEGSRLTVL.

The chain employs TRBV7-2 and TRBJ2-7; D gene uncertain. V was pared by 5 bases and J by 7 bases, with 9 bases between. The CDR3 extends over 11 amino acids. Germline V gene data show CDR1 as SGHTA and CDR2 as FQGNSA. As DNA, the CDR3 is TGTGCCAGCAGCCAAACGTGGGAGCAGTACTTC. Its translation: CASSQTWEQYF.

The chain combines TRBV27 with TRBJ2-3; D not certain. The germline CDR1 and CDR2 sequences are MNHEY and SMNVEV (reference sequence). The CDR3 extends over 15 amino acids. Trimming cost V 2 bases and J 2 bases, with 11 bases left between them. The CDR3 here is CASSLTRAATDTQYF. The CDR3, as DNA: TGTGCCAGCAGTTTAACTCGCGCGGCCACAGATACGCAGTATTTT.

This chain joins TRBV21-1 and TRBJ2-1; the D segment call TRBD2 is taken from the table without a DNA check. TRBV21-1 is shown as a pseudogene. This CDR3 has 12 residues. The CDR3 region is CASTAPYNEQFF. In DNA form, the CDR3 reads TGTGCCAGCACCGCGCCTTACAATGAGCAGTTCTTC.

The V gene is TRBV6-5, the J gene TRBJ1-2; a weak D match, TRBD1 (5 bases). The germline V gene has CDR1 MNHEY and CDR2 SVGAGI. Trimming left V 7 bases short and J 4 bases short, with 13 bases between. The CDR3 runs to 13 residues. The CDR3 sequence is CASKRDALYGYTF. The CDR3 DNA sequence: TGTGCCAGCAAGAGGGACGCTCTCTATGGCTACACCTTC.

The chain joins TRBV10-3 to TRBJ1-2, with TRBD1 as a possible D gene (5 bases). V was clipped by 0 bases and J by 7 bases, with 6 bases between them. The CDR3 sequence is 12 residues long. Germline V lookup: CDR1 ENHRY, CDR2 SYGVKD. CDR3 protein: CAISESGAGYTF. The CDR3 DNA is TGTGCCATCAGTGAGTCCGGGGCTGGCTACACCTTC.

V usage is TRBV6-6 and J usage is TRBJ1-5; TRBD1 might be the D (6 bases). V lost 4 bases to trimming and J lost 0 bases, with 13 bases between them. CDR1 is MNHNY and CDR2 is SVGAGI in the germline V gene (reference sequence). There are 16 residues in the CDR3. CDR3 protein: CASSSGGADSNQPQHF. The CDR3 nucleotides are TGTGCCAGCAGTTCCGGGGGGGCCGATAGCAATCAGCCCCAGCATTTT.

Regarding this clone: The germline gene is not matched at one end of the junction; a read error may be the cause. CDR3 sequence (DNA): TGTGCCAGTGTGGGACAGGGACTCTTATCCTTC. Protein: CASVGQGLLSF. The J gene is TRBJ1-2, the V gene TRBV28, with TRBD1 identical over 9 bases. The CDR3 runs to 11 residues. Germline V gene lookup returns CDR1 MDHEN and CDR2 SYDVKM.

V and J are TRBV30 and TRBJ1-2; D call uncertain. Germline values: CDR1 GTSNPN, CDR2 SVGIG (reference sequence). CDR3 length equals 14 residues. V dropped 4 bases and J dropped 0 bases, with 12 bases sitting between them. The CDR3 region is CAWTTFGSNYGYTF. Here the CDR3 DNA reads TGTGCCTGGACCACTTTCGGCTCTAACTATGGCTACACCTTC. Together with reference TRBV30 and TRBJ1-2, the CDR3 gives the full variable domain: SQTIHQWPATLVQPVGSPLSLECTVEGTSNPNLYWYRQAAGRGLQLLFYSVGIGQISSEVPQNLSASRPQDRQFILSSKKLLLSDSGFYLCAWTTFGSNYGYTFGSGTRLTVV.

The chain couples TRBV13 to TRBJ2-7; perhaps TRBD2 as D (5 bases). CDR1 is PRHDT, CDR2 FYEKMQ, per germline (reference sequence). This CDR3 has 16 amino acids. V lost 2 bases and J lost 4, with 18 bases in between. CDR3 in amino acids: CASSLFGKGVGYEQYF. Here the CDR3 DNA reads TGTGCCAGCAGCTTATTTGGGAAGGGAGTCGGTTACGAGCAGTACTTC.

The CDR3 DNA reads TGTGCTAGTAAACGGGACAATGAGCAGTTCTTC. Protein: CASKRDNEQFF. The chain uses TRBV12-5 and TRBJ2-1; D unclear. Germline V lookup: CDR1 LGHNT, CDR2 FRNRAP. The CDR3 consists of 11 residues. V lost 8 bases to trimming and J lost 5 bases, with 7 bases between them.

This clone has only a few counts. The rearrangement links TRBV19 to TRBJ1-5, with D possibly matching TRBD1 (5 bases). Germline V gene lookup returns CDR1 LNHDA and CDR2 SQIVND (reference sequence). The CDR3 spans 15 residues. V was cut by 1 base and J by 3 bases, with 10 bases left in between. In nucleotides, the CDR3 is TGTGCCAGTAGTATAGGACGCAGGGACAATCAGCCCCAGCATTTT. It yields the protein CASSIGRRDNQPQHF.

This clone is deemed medium-sized. The genes are TRBV10-1 and TRBJ2-6; D ambiguous. CDR1 and CDR2 from the germline V gene are WNHNN and SYGVQD (reference sequence). Between the trimmed V and J ends, which lost 3 bases and 2 bases, there was a span of 2 bases. This CDR3 has 13 amino acids. Here the CDR3 reads CASSEAGANVLTF. CDR3 DNA: TGCGCCAGCAGTGAAGCTGGGGCCAACGTCCTGACTTTC.

The chain combines TRBV11-2 with TRBJ1-2, with 7 bases identical to TRBD1. Trimming took 2 bases from V and 3 from J; bases not matched to a gene: 6. Germline V lookup: CDR1 SGHAT, CDR2 FQNNGV. The CDR3 sequence is 15 residues long. The CDR3 loop reads CASSLLEGADYGYTF. DNA of the CDR3: TGTGCCAGCAGCTTACTTGAGGGGGCTGACTATGGCTACACCTTC. Drawing the rest from reference TRBV11-2 and TRBJ1-2, the complete variable domain is EAGVAQSPRYKIIEKRQSVAFWCNPISGHATLYWYQQILGQGPKLLIQFQNNGVVDDSQLPKDRFSAERLKGVDSTLKIQPAKLEDSAVYLCASSLLEGADYGYTFGSGTRLTVV.

The genes are TRBV19 and TRBJ1-1, with D perhaps matching TRBD1 (5 bases). Germline lookup yields CDR1 LNHDA and CDR2 SQIVND (reference sequence). V was clipped by 5 bases and J by 1 base, with 14 bases between them. The CDR3 is 15 amino acids. The CDR3: CASSQRPDRNTEAFF. The DNA of the CDR3 is TGTGCCAGTAGTCAGCGGCCCGACAGGAACACTGAAGCTTTCTTT. The variable domain in full, completed from reference TRBV19 and TRBJ1-1, reads DGGITQSPKYLFRKEGQNVTLSCEQNLNHDAMYWYRQDPGQGLRLIYYSQIVNDFQKGDIAEGYSVSREKKESFPLTVTSAQKNPTAFYLCASSQRPDRNTEAFFGQGTRLTVV.

This chain joins TRBV28 and TRBJ2-7; TRBD2 matches at 7 bases. This CDR3 spans 14 amino acids. Trimming removed 4 bases from V and 0 bases from J; junction bases left unmatched: 3. CDR1 MDHEN and CDR2 SYDVKM come from the germline V gene. The CDR3 DNA reads TGTGCCAGCAGTTCACTAGCGAACTCCTACGAGCAGTACTTC. Its protein product is CASSSLANSYEQYF.

The sample holds a few counts of this clone. This chain connects TRBV11-3 to TRBJ2-6, with 7 bases identical to TRBD2. From germline, CDR1 is SGHNT and CDR2 YENEEA. V lost 4 bases to trimming and J lost 0 bases; unmatched junction nucleotides: 12. CDR3 length equals 19 residues. CDR3 coding DNA: TGTGCCAGCAGCTCGGAGGGGAGGGGCAGGACCTCTGGGGCCAACGTCCTGACTTTC. Residues: CASSSEGRGRTSGANVLTF.

This chain uses TRBV5-8 with TRBJ2-4, with D possibly matching TRBD2 (5 bases). Per germline, CDR1 SGHTS and CDR2 YDEGEE. The V gene lost 0 bases and the J gene lost 0 bases, with 13 bases spanning the gap. The CDR3 has 17 residues. The CDR3: CASSLVRVVLAKNIQYF. The CDR3 nucleotides read TGTGCCAGCAGCTTGGTGCGGGTAGTACTAGCCAAAAACATTCAGTACTTC.

This chain links TRBV6-1 with TRBJ1-5, with 11 nucleotides matching TRBD1. This CDR3 comprises 16 residues. Trimming cost V 2 bases and J 8 bases; bases outside gene matches: 8. Germline V CDR1 and CDR2: MNHNS, SASEGT. The CDR3 nucleotides read TGTGCCAGCAGTGAAACTAAGGACAGGGGGCTGAAGCCCCAGCATTTT. The encoded protein is CASSETKDRGLKPQHF.

This chain uses TRBV28 with TRBJ2-5; TRBD2 agrees at 10 bases. Germline CDR1 and CDR2: MDHEN and SYDVKM. The CDR3 has 15 amino acids. V was pared by 5 bases and J by 4 bases, with 7 bases of the junction left unmatched. The CDR3 sequence: CASSESGRARETQYF. The DNA for the CDR3 is TGTGCCAGCAGTGAAAGCGGGAGGGCCCGAGAGACCCAGTACTTC. Looking up the rest from reference TRBV28 and TRBJ2-5 gives the full variable domain: DVKVTQSSRYLVKRTGEKVFLECVQDMDHENMFWYRQDPGLGLRLIYFSYDVKMKEKGDIPEGYSVSREKKERFSLILESASTNQTSMYLCASSESGRARETQYFGPGTRLLVL.

This clone was seen only once. The chain recombines TRBV5-1 with TRBJ2-7; D may match TRBD1 or TRBD2 (7 bases each). The CDR3 contains 15 residues. V was cut by 0 bases and J by 6 bases, with 16 bases left in between. Per germline, CDR1 SGHRS and CDR2 YFSETQ. The DNA of the CDR3 is TGCGCCAGCAGCTTGGGGCAGGGGGGGCGCGGCGAGCAGTACTTC. Its translation: CASSLGQGGRGEQYF.